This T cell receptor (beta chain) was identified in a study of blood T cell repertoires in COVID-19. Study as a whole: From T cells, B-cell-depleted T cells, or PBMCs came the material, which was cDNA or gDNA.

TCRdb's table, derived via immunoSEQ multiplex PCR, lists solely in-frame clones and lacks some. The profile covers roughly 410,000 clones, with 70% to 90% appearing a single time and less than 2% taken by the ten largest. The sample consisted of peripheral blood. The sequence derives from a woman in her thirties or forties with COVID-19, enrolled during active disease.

The CDR3: CASSLFAEGRGNTEAFF. The CDR3 DNA follows: TGTGCCAGCAGTTTATTTGCCGAGGGCAGGGGGAACACTGAAGCTTTCTTT. This chain connects TRBV27 to TRBJ1-1, with D perhaps TRBD1 (6 bases). Germline V gene sequence: CDR1 MNHEY, CDR2 SMNVEV (reference sequence). This CDR3 has 17 amino acids. V lost 1 base and J lost 1, with 16 bases in between.